The 13 T cell receptor beta chains given below trace back to one sample, sequenced in a study of blood T cells in healthy people across ages. It was with a sample-barcoded 5' primer and a J-beta primer mix that a second PCR of roughly 7 to 12 cycles was run. TCRdb re-called the 5' RACE reads through MiXCR, storing one row per CDR3 protein. The table lists more than 800,000 distinct CDR3 sequences, over 35% of them singletons. Sequencing used blood. Every receptor here comes from a woman aged 60-75 years in good health.

This clonotype appeared many times. This chain uses TRBV10-3 with TRBJ2-7, with D possibly TRBD1 on 6 matching bases. Trimming shortened V by 7 bases and J by 0 bases, and 10 bases separated the two germline ends. The length of the CDR3 is 13 residues. Germline V CDR1 and CDR2: ENHRY, SYGVKD. Here the CDR3 DNA reads TGTGCCATCACCCCGGACAGCTCCTACGAGCAGTACTTC. This encodes CAITPDSSYEQYF.

There are a few counts of this clonotype. V gene TRBV10-1 combines with J gene TRBJ2-7, with 7 positions matching TRBD1. The CDR3 runs to 15 residues. Looked up from germline, CDR1 is WNHNN and CDR2 is SYGVQD (reference sequence). The ends lost 6 bases at V and 1 base at J; junction bases unmatched: 9. CDR3 nucleotides: TGCGCCAGCAGCCCCGGACAGGCTGGATCCTACGAGCAGTACTTC. It specifies CASSPGQAGSYEQYF.

This clonotype was counted only a few times. The chain uses TRBV12-3 or TRBV12-4 and TRBJ2-5; 7 bases fit TRBD1. V gave up 3 bases and J gave up 5 bases; unmatched junction bases: 15. CDR3 length equals 17 residues. In DNA form, the CDR3 reads TGTGCCAGCAGTTTCTACCCCGGACAGGAGCTCGGGGAGACCCAGTACTTC. It yields the protein CASSFYPGQELGETQYF.

The chain employs TRBV6-2 or TRBV6-3 and TRBJ1-2; TRBD1 agrees at 9 bases. CDR3 length equals 15 residues. V shed 4 bases and J 4 bases; nucleotides not matched to a gene: 7. Looked up from germline, CDR1 is MNHEY and CDR2 is SVGEGT. CDR3 nucleotide sequence: TGTGCCAGCAGTTCGTCCGGGACAGGGTTCTATGGCTACACCTTC. This gives the protein CASSSSGTGFYGYTF.

The chain carries TRBV5-8 and TRBJ2-4; TRBD2 matches at 10 bases. The CDR3 runs 14 residues. With 2 bases clipped from V and 9 bases from J, the junction kept 5 bases outside the gene matches. Germline V gives CDR1 SGHTS, CDR2 YDEGEE. This CDR3 reads CASSLAGGPGIQYF. CDR3 sequence (DNA): TGTGCCAGCAGCTTAGCGGGAGGGCCCGGCATTCAGTACTTC. Full variable domain (remainder filled in from reference TRBV5-8 and TRBJ2-4): EAGVTQSPTHLIKTRGQQATLRCSPISGHTSVYWYQQALGLGLQFLLWYDEGEERNRGNFPPRFSGRQFPNYSSELNVNALELEDSALYLCASSLAGGPGIQYFGAGTRLSVL.

The CDR3 nucleotides read TGTGCCAGCAGCCAAAGCCCCGCAGGGGATCAGCCCCAGCATTTT. The encoded protein is CASSQSPAGDQPQHF. This chain links TRBV3-1 with TRBJ1-5; D is possibly TRBD1 (6 bases). Germline assignment: CDR1 LGHDT and CDR2 YNNKEL (reference sequence). This CDR3 is 15 amino acids long. V was clipped by 2 bases and J by 5 bases, with 13 bases between them.

The CDR3 loop is CASSLVGVPAYEQYF. CDR3 DNA: TGTGCCAGCAGCTTAGTGGGGGTCCCCGCCTACGAGCAGTACTTC. This chain links TRBV7-9 with TRBJ2-5; D assignment may be TRBD1 or TRBD2 (5 bases each). The J call is doubtful: the DNA matches TRBJ2-7 better. CDR1 and CDR2 (germline): SEHNR, FQNEAQ (reference sequence). CDR3 length: 15 amino acids.

The table lists this clonotype with a few counts. This rearrangement joins TRBV7-3 to TRBJ2-1, with D perhaps matching TRBD2 (6 bases). There are 16 residues in the CDR3. CDR1 and CDR2 from the germline V gene are SGHTA and FQGTGA. V dropped 1 base and J dropped 5 bases, with 15 bases sitting between them. Written as DNA, the CDR3 is TGTGCCAGCAGCTTAAAGGGCGGGAAGGTGAACAATGAGCAGTTCTTC. It is translated as CASSLKGGKVNNEQFF.

V usage is TRBV6-5 and J usage is TRBJ2-3, with TRBD2 identical over 10 bases. The CDR3 consists of 17 residues. V gave up 6 bases and J gave up 4 bases; unmatched junction bases: 13. The germline V gene has CDR1 MNHEY and CDR2 SVGAGI. This CDR3 is CASRTRSSGRRADTQYF. In DNA form, the CDR3 reads TGTGCCAGCAGAACTCGGTCTAGCGGGAGAAGGGCAGATACGCAGTATTTT.

The V call is TRBV4-2, the J call TRBJ2-7; 13 positions agree with TRBD2. Germline loops: CDR1 LGHNA, CDR2 YNFKEQ. This CDR3 region has 16 residues. After removal of 2 bases from V and 5 bases from J, the junction contained 6 bases not matched to a gene. The CDR3 loop reads CASSQPGLAGVHEQYF. In DNA form, the CDR3 reads TGTGCCAGCAGCCAACCCGGACTAGCGGGAGTCCACGAGCAGTACTTC.

The genes are TRBV28 and TRBJ2-2; possibly TRBD1 for D (6 bases). The length of the CDR3 is 15 residues. Germline V gene data show CDR1 as MDHEN and CDR2 as SYDVKM. With 3 bases removed from V and 4 bases from J, the gap between germline ends came to 12 bases. This CDR3 reads CASSLRTVFTGELFF. The CDR3 region has the DNA TGTGCCAGCAGTTTGCGGACAGTCTTCACCGGGGAGCTGTTTTTT.

The chain recombines TRBV7-9 with TRBJ2-1, with D possibly being TRBD1 or TRBD2 (5 bases each). This CDR3 has 15 residues. From germline, CDR1 is SEHNR and CDR2 FQNEAQ (reference sequence). V gave up 5 bases and J gave up 12 bases, with 23 bases separating them. In nucleotides, the CDR3 is TGTGCCAGCAGCCTCGGGACCGAGCTGTCGTATGGGCAGTTCTTC. This encodes CASSLGTELSYGQFF.

In its sample, this clonotype was seen a few times. The chain uses TRBV10-3 and TRBJ2-7; D remains unclear. Germline CDR1 and CDR2: ENHRY and SYGVKD. The CDR3 extends over 13 amino acids. Trimming cost V 2 bases and J 2 bases, with 7 bases left between them. This chain's CDR3 is CAISEGSAYEQYF. CDR3 DNA sequence: TGTGCCATCAGTGAGGGCAGCGCCTACGAGCAGTACTTC.